The following is a T cell receptor (beta chain) sequence with its context. The target antigen is unknown. Primers for the PCR totalled 60 Vbeta and 13 Jbeta. The method was immunoSEQ multiplex PCR; TCRdb's version includes in-frame clones alone and lacks a portion of them. Reported are 200,000 or so clones; the ten largest clones contain around 0.7%. The sample originates from a study of cytomegalovirus exposure and HLA in healthy donors. Whole-study context: An early release of data contained 80 million to 85 million unique TCRs, which came from HLA-typed donors.

Study-wide results and limits: An analysis done earlier found most TCR beta V segments productive about 90% or about 30% of the time.

The CDR3 consists of 16 residues. Germline CDR1 is SGHAT and CDR2 is FQNNGV. After removal of 3 bases from V and 5 bases from J, the junction contained 6 bases not matched to a gene. This chain connects TRBV11-2 to TRBJ2-5, with 13 positions matching TRBD2. The receptor was isolated from a boy aged 5-17 years in good health and CMV-seronegative. The sequencing sample was made of PBMCs. The chain's CDR3 is CASSFQLAGGGETQYF. The CDR3 nucleotides read TGTGCCAGCAGCTTCCAACTAGCGGGGGGGGGCGAGACCCAGTACTTC.